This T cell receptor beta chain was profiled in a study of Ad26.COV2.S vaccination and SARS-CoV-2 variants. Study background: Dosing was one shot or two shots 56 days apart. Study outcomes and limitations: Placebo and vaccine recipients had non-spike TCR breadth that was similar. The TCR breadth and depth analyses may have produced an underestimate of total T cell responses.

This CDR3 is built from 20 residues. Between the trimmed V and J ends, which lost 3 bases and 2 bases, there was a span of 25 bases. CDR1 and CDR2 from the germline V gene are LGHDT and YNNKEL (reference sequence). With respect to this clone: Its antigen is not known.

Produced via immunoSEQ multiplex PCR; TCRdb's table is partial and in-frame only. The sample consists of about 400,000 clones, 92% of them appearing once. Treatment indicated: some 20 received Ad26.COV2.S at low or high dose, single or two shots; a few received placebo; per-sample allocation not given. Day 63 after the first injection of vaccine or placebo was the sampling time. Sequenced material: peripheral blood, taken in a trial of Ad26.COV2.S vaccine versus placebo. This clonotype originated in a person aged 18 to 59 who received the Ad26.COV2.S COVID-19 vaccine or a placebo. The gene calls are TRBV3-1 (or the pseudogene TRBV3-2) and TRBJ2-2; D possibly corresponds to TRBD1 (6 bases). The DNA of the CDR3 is TGTGCCAGCAGCCACCCCCTTTCCTGGGGGCAGGGTACAAACACCGGGGAGCTGTTTTTT. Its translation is CASSHPLSWGQGTNTGELFF.